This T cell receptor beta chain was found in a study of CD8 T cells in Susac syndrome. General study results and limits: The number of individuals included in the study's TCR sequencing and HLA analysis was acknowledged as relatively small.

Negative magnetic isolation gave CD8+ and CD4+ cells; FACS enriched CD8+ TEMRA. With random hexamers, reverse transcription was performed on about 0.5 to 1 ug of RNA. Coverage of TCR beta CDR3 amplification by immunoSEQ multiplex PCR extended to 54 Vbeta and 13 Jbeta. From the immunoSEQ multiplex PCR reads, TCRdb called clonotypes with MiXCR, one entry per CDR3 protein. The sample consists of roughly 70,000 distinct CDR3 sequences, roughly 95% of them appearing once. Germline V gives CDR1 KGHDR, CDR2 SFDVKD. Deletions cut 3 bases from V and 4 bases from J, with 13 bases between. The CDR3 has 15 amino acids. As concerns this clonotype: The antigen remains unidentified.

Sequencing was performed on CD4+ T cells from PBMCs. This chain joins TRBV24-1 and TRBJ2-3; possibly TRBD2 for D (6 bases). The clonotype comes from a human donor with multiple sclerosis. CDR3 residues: CATSDPTGVADTQYF. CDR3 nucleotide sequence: TGTGCCACCAGTGATCCAACGGGGGTTGCAGATACGCAGTATTTT.